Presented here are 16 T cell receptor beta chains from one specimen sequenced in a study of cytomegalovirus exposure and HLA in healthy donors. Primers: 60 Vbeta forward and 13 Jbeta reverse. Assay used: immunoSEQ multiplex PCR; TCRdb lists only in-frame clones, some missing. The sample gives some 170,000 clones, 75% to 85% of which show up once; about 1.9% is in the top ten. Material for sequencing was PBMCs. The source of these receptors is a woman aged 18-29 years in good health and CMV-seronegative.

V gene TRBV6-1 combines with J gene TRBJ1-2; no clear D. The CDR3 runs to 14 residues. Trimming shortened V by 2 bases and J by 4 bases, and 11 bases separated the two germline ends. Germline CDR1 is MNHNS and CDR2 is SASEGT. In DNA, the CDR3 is TGTGCCAGCAGTGAAATGGGAGGTGGCTATGGCTACACCTTC. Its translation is CASSEMGGGYGYTF.

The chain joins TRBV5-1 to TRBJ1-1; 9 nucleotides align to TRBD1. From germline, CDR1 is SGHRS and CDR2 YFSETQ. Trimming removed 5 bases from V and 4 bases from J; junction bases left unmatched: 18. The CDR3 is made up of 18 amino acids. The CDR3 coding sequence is TGCGCCAGCAGAGTCTCCGGGACAGGGTTTGTCAGTGGCACTGAAGCTTTCTTT. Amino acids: CASRVSGTGFVSGTEAFF. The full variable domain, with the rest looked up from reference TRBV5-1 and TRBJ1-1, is KAGVTQTPRYLIKTRGQQVTLSCSPISGHRSVSWYQQTPGQGLQFLFEYFSETQRNKGNFPGRFSGRQFSNSRSEMNVSTLELGDSALYLCASRVSGTGFVSGTEAFFGQGTRLTVV.

The CDR3 DNA reads as TGTGCTAGTGGCCTAGGGGATCCCGGGGCCAACGTCCTGACTTTC. Protein product: CASGLGDPGANVLTF. J is TRBJ2-6 and V is TRBV12-5; D possibly corresponds to TRBD1 (5 bases). Trimming removed 6 bases at V and 4 bases at J, with 13 bases between. The germline gives CDR1 LGHNT, CDR2 FRNRAP. CDR3 length: 15 residues.

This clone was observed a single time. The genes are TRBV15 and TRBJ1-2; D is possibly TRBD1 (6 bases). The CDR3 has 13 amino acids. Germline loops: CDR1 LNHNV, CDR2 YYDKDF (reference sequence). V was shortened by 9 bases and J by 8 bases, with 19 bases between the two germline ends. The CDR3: CATSGEGNDGYTF. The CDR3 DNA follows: TGTGCCACGTCAGGGGAGGGGAATGACGGCTACACCTTC. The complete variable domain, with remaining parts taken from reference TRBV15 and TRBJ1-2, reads DAMVIQNPRYQVTQFGKPVTLSCSQTLNHNVMYWYQQKSSQAPKLLFHYYDKDFNNEADTPDNFQSRRPNTSFCFLDIRSPGLGDTAMYLCATSGEGNDGYTFGSGTRLTVV.

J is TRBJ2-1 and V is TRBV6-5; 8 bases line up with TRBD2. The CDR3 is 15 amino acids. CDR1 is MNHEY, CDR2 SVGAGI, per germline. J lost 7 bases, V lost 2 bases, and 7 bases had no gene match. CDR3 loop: CASSYGPGLGNEQFF. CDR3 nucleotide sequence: TGTGCCAGCAGTTACGGGCCGGGACTAGGGAATGAGCAGTTCTTC.

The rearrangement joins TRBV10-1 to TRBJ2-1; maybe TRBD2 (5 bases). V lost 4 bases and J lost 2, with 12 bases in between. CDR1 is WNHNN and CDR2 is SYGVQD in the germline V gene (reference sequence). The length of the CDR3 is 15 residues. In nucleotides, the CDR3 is TGCGCCAGCAGTGCGGCGGGCCCACCCTACAATGAGCAGTTCTTC. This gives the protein CASSAAGPPYNEQFF.

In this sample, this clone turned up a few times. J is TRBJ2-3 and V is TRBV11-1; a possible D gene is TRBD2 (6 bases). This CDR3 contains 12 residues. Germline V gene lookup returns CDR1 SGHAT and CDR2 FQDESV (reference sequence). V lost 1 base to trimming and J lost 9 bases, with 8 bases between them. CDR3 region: CASSLGAGTQYF. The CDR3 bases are TGTGCCAGCAGCTTAGGGGCGGGGACGCAGTATTTT.

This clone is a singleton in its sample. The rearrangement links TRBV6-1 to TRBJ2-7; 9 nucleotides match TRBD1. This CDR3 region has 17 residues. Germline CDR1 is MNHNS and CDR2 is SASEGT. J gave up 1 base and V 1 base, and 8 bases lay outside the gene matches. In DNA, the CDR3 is TGTGCCAGCAGTGAAGAGTACCTGGGGACAGGGTCCTACGAGCAGTACTTC. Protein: CASSEEYLGTGSYEQYF.

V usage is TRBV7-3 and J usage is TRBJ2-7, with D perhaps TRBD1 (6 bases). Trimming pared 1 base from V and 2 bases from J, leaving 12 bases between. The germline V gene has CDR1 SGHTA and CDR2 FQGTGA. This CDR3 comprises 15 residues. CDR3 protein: CASSLSGTPTYEQYF. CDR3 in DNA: TGTGCCAGCAGCTTAAGTGGGACACCTACCTACGAGCAGTACTTC.

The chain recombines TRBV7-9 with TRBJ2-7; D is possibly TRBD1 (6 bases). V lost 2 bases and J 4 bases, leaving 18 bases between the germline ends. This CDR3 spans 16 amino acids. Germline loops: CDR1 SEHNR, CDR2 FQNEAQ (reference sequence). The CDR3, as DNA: TGTGCCAGCAGCTTAACAGTTACAGGGTCATCGTACGAGCAGTACTTC. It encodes CASSLTVTGSSYEQYF.

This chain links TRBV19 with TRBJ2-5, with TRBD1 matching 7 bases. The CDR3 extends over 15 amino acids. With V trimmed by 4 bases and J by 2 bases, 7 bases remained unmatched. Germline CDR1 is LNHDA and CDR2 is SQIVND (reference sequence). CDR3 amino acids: CASSKGQASQETQYF. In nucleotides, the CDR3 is TGTGCCAGTAGTAAAGGACAGGCCTCACAAGAGACCCAGTACTTC.

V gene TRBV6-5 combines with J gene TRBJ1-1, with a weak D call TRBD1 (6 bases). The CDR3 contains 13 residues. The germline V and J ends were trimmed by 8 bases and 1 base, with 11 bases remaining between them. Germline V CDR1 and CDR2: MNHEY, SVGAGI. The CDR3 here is CASLQGRNTEAFF. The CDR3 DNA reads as TGTGCCAGCCTTCAGGGGAGGAACACTGAAGCTTTCTTT.

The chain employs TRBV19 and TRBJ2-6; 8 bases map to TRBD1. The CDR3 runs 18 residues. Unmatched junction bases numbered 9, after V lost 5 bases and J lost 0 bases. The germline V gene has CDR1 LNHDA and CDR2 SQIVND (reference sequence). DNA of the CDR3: TGTGCCAGTAGTGTTCGGACAGGGCGGGCCTCTGGGGCCAACGTCCTGACTTTC. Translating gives CASSVRTGRASGANVLTF.

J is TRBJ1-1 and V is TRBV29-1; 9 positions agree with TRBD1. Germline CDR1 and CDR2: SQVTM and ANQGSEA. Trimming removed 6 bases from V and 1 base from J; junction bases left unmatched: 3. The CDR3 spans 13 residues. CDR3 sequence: CSVRGQGNTEAFF. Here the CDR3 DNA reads TGCAGCGTCCGGGGACAGGGGAACACTGAAGCTTTCTTT.

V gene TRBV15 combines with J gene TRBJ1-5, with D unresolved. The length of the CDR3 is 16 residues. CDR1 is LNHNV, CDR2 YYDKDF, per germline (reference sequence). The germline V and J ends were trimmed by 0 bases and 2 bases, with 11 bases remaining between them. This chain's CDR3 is CATSRDRAGGNQPQHF. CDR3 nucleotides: TGTGCCACCAGCAGAGATCGGGCCGGGGGCAATCAGCCCCAGCATTTT.

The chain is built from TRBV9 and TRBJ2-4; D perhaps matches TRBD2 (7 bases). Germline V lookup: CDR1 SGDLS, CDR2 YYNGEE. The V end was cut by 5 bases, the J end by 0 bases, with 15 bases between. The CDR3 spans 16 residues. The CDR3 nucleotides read TGTGCCAGCAGTTGGGGGGGGGCCGGAGCCAAAAACATTCAGTACTTC. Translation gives CASSWGGAGAKNIQYF.